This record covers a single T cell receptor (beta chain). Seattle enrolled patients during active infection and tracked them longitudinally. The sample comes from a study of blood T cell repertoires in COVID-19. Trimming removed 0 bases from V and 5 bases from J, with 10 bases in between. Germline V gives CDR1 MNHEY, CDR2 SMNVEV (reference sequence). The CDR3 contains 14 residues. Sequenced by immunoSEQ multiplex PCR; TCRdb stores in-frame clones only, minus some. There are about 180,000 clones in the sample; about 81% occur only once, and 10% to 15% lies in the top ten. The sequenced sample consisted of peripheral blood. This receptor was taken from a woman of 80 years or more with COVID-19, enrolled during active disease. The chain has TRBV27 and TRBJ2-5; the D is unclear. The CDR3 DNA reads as TGTGCCAGCAGTTTATCGTCCCCCTTGGAGACCCAGTACTTC. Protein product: CASSLSSPLETQYF.